This T cell receptor (beta chain) originates from a study of T cells in Graves' hyperthyroidism and ophthalmopathy. Amplification targeted TCR beta CDR3 regions from RNA transcripts. With the HTBI primer set, the TCR CDR3 went through a first round of RT-PCR. TCRdb redid the calling of the multiplex PCR reads with MiXCR, one entry per CDR3 protein. Among approximately 500,000 distinct CDR3 sequences listed, just over 45% were seen once. Germline V CDR1 and CDR2: SEHNR, FQNEAQ (reference sequence). Trimming left V 2 bases short and J 7 bases short, with 11 bases between. The CDR3 contains 13 residues. This clonotype was sampled from a woman younger than 30 with Graves' hyperthyroidism. This chain links TRBV7-9 with TRBJ1-2; possibly TRBD1 for D (6 bases). Material for sequencing was peripheral blood or thyroid tissue (not recorded which). The CDR3, as DNA: TGTGCCAGCAGCTTAAGGACAGTGCGTGGCTACACCTTC. Translated, it gives CASSLRTVRGYTF.